This T cell receptor beta chain appears in the sequencing data of a study of cytomegalovirus exposure and HLA in healthy donors. PCR involved 60 Vbeta and 13 Jbeta primers. Method: immunoSEQ multiplex PCR; TCRdb's copy keeps in-frame clones and lacks some. The data show 200,000 or so clones, 76% seen once. Looked up from germline, CDR1 is SNHLY and CDR2 is FYNNEI. Trimming removed 9 bases at V and 6 bases at J, with 14 bases between. This CDR3 has 12 residues. The chain employs TRBV2 and TRBJ1-2; tentatively, D is TRBD1 (6 bases). The specimen was PBMCs. This clonotype originated in a man between 18 and 29 years old in good health and CMV-seronegative. CDR3: CARGAGVDGYTF. The CDR3, as DNA: TGTGCCAGGGGAGCAGGGGTAGATGGCTACACCTTC.